This is a list of T cell receptor beta chains from one sample in a study of cytomegalovirus exposure and HLA in healthy donors. TCRdb keeps only in-frame clones here, not all; method: immunoSEQ multiplex PCR. The profile shows approximately 130,000 clones, around 77% of them singletons. Sample: PBMCs. Every receptor here comes from a man aged 50-60 years in good health and CMV-seronegative. The CDR3 runs from the conserved cysteine through the conserved F or W. Each record gives: D gene, J gene, CDR3 length, V gene, clone size, CDR3 DNA, CDR3 protein. The D gene is left open where the match is weak. Only some rows state a clone size, as once, few, many or a class for expanded clones.

TRBD1 | TRBJ2-7 | 14 | TRBV28 | NA | TGTGCCAGCAGGTCATCAGGGACAGCCTACGAGCAGTACTTC | CASRSSGTAYEQYF
TRBD2 | TRBJ2-7 | 14 | TRBV30 | NA | TGTGCCTGGAAGTTTGCGGGAGTAACCTACGAGCAGTACTTC | CAWKFAGVTYEQYF
TRBD2 | TRBJ2-3 | 14 | TRBV5-1 | once | TGCGCCAGCAGTTCAGCGGGAGGCACAGATACGCAGTATTTT | CASSSAGGTDTQYF
TRBD1 | TRBJ1-4 | 12 | TRBV6-1 | NA | TGTGCCAGTGGACAGGCGCGAGAAAAACTGTTTTTT | CASGQAREKLFF
NA | TRBJ2-1 | 15 | TRBV5-4 | NA | TGTGCCAGCAGCTCTAGCGCGAGCTCCTACAATGAGCAGTTCTTC | CASSSSASSYNEQFF
TRBD1 | TRBJ1-5 | 14 | TRBV10-1 | NA | TGCGCCAGCATATGGGACAGGGGCAATCAGCCCCGGCATTTT | CASIWDRGNQPRHF
TRBD2 | TRBJ2-1 | 14 | TRBV29-1 | NA | TGCAGCGTTGTAGTTAGCGGGAGAGAAAATGAGCAGTTCTTC | CSVVVSGRENEQFF
NA | TRBJ2-7 | 15 | TRBV4-3 | NA | TGCGCCAGCAGCCAAGACCTCGGTCTCTCCTACGAGCAGTACTTC | CASSQDLGLSYEQYF
NA | TRBJ2-7 | 13 | TRBV7-3 | NA | TGTGCCAGCAGCGCGGGCCCCTCCTACGAGCAGTACTTC | CASSAGPSYEQYF
TRBD1 | TRBJ2-5 | 15 | TRBV9 | NA | TGTGCCAGCAGCGTAGCCGGGACAGCTAAAGAGACCCAGTACTTC | CASSVAGTAKETQYF
NA | TRBJ2-5 | 13 | TRBV30 | NA | TGTGCCTGGAACCCCGGCCCGAGGGAGACCCAGTACTTC | CAWNPGPRETQYF
TRBD1 | TRBJ1-2 | 14 | TRBV5-1 | NA | TGCGCCAGCAGCTTGGGTGGACAGGGTTATGGCTACACCTTC | CASSLGGQGYGYTF
TRBD1 | TRBJ2-7 | 13 | TRBV6-1 | NA | TGTGCCAGCAGTGGGACAGGGGTGGGCGAGCAGTACTTC | CASSGTGVGEQYF
TRBD1 | TRBJ2-1 | 15 | TRBV9 | NA | TGTGCCAGCAGCCCCCGGGACAGAACCTACAATGAGCAGTTCTTC | CASSPRDRTYNEQFF
TRBD2 | TRBJ2-1 | 15 | TRBV7-9 | few | TGTGCCAGCAGCTTACGGACTAGGCTAGGCAATGAGCAGTTCTTC | CASSLRTRLGNEQFF
NA | TRBJ2-1 | 16 | TRBV18 | NA | TGTGCCAGCTCACGCCTTAAAAGTATTGAGTTTAATGAGCAGTTCTTC | CASSRLKSIEFNEQFF
NA | TRBJ1-2 | 15 | TRBV21-1 | NA | TGTGCCAGCAGCAAAGGGCGACAGGGGAGCTATGGCTACACCTTC | CASSKGRQGSYGYTF
TRBD1 | TRBJ2-3 | 16 | TRBV6-1 | NA | TGTGCCAGCAGTGACCCAGGGGACAGGGGAGCAGATACGCAGTATTTT | CASSDPGDRGADTQYF
TRBD2 | TRBJ2-7 | 16 | TRBV15 | NA | TGTGCCACCAGCAAAGAACTAGCGGGAGTACTGTACGAGCAGTACTTC | CATSKELAGVLYEQYF
NA | TRBJ1-1 | 14 | TRBV28 | few | TGTGCCAGCACTAACTTCAGGGGAAACACTGAAGCTTTCTTT | CASTNFRGNTEAFF
TRBD2 | TRBJ2-3 | 17 | TRBV4-1 | NA | TGCGCCAGCAGCCAAGGGGGACTAGCGGGCCGCACAGATACGCAGTATTTT | CASSQGGLAGRTDTQYF
TRBD1 | TRBJ1-5 | 19 | TRBV28 | NA | TGTGCCAGCAGTCTACACAGCGGGACAGGGGCATATAGCAATCAGCCCCAGCATTTT | CASSLHSGTGAYSNQPQHF
NA | TRBJ2-7 | 13 | TRBV2 | NA | TGTGCCAGCACCCTAGACTCAACCTACGAGCAGTACTTC | CASTLDSTYEQYF
TRBD1 | TRBJ1-1 | 16 | TRBV5-1 | NA | TGCGCCAGCAGCTTAGGAGGGGGCGCAGGCGCTACTGAAGCTTTCTTT | CASSLGGGAGATEAFF
TRBD1 | TRBJ2-3 | 16 | TRBV18 | NA | TGTGCCAGCTCACCCAGAGACAGGGTTAGCACAGATACGCAGTATTTT | CASSPRDRVSTDTQYF
TRBD2 | TRBJ2-1 | 18 | TRBV11-1 | few | TGTGCCAGCAGCTTAGCCCAACCGGGACTAGCGGCCTACAATGAGCAGTTCTTC | CASSLAQPGLAAYNEQFF
NA | TRBJ1-2 | 15 | TRBV9 | once | TGTGCCAGCAGCGTAAACCCGGACATCCCGGGTGGCTACACCTTC | CASSVNPDIPGGYTF
NA | TRBJ2-6 | 14 | TRBV7-3 | NA | TGTGCCAGCAGCTTATCCGCTGGGGCCAACGTCCTGACTTTC | CASSLSAGANVLTF
NA | TRBJ2-7 | 16 | TRBV21-1 | NA | TGTGCCAGCAGCAAAGTGGCTGAACGCGGCACCTACGAGCAGTACTTC | CASSKVAERGTYEQYF
NA | TRBJ1-5 | 13 | TRBV29-1 | NA | TGCAGCGTTGGGGGGGATAGCAATCAGCCCCAGCATTTT | CSVGGDSNQPQHF
NA | TRBJ2-7 | 15 | TRBV28 | NA | TGTGCCAGCAGTTTGTACAGGAGCAGCTCCTACGAGCAGTACTTC | CASSLYRSSSYEQYF
TRBD1 | TRBJ2-6 | 15 | TRBV19 | NA | TGTGCCAGCAGGACAGGGCCTGGTGGGGCCAACGTCCTGACTTTC | CASRTGPGGANVLTF
NA | TRBJ2-3 | 12 | TRBV9 | NA | TGTGCCAGCAGCGTTAGGGGGGATACGCAGTATTTT | CASSVRGDTQYF
NA | TRBJ1-3 | 15 | TRBV7-9 | NA | TGTGCCAGCAGCCTGGGGCAGGGGACTGGAAACACCATATATTTT | CASSLGQGTGNTIYF
NA | TRBJ2-1 | 16 | TRBV9 | NA | TGTGCCAGCAGCGTAGCCGCGCGGGACTCCTACAATGAGCAGTTCTTC | CASSVAARDSYNEQFF
TRBD1 | TRBJ2-1 | 13 | TRBV6-1 | few | TGTGCCAGCAGTGAGGGACAGGGACGGGAGCAGTTCTTC | CASSEGQGREQFF
TRBD1 | TRBJ1-4 | 13 | TRBV30 | NA | TGTGCCTGGAGGGGACAGAGGTGGGAAAAACTGTTTTTT | CAWRGQRWEKLFF
NA | TRBJ1-2 | 13 | TRBV18 | NA | TGTGTCAGCTCAGCAGGGTCGCACTATGGCTACACCTTC | CVSSAGSHYGYTF
NA | TRBJ2-2 | 15 | TRBV5-1 | NA | TGCGCCAGCACCCCGAGGGAAGTAGCTGGTGGGGAGCTGTTTTTT | CASTPREVAGGELFF
NA | TRBJ2-2 | 13 | TRBV5-1 | NA | TGCGCCAGCGGCACCACGAACACCGGGGAGCTGTTTTTT | CASGTTNTGELFF
TRBD1 | TRBJ1-2 | 15 | TRBV6-5 | NA | TGTGCCAGCAGTTACCCCGGACAGGGAATATATGGCTACACCTTC | CASSYPGQGIYGYTF
NA | TRBJ2-1 | 15 | TRBV6-4 | NA | TGTGCCAGCAGTGACTCTGTGGGGGGCTACAATGAGCAGTTCTTC | CASSDSVGGYNEQFF
NA | TRBJ1-1 | 15 | TRBV10-3 | once | TGTGCCATCAGTGCGGCAGGGGTACCGAACACTGAAGCTTTCTTT | CAISAAGVPNTEAFF
TRBD2 | TRBJ2-3 | 15 | TRBV7-2 | NA | TGTGCCAGCAGGGAGGGAGGGCCGGGCACAGATACGCAGTATTTT | CASREGGPGTDTQYF
TRBD2 | TRBJ2-2 | 15 | TRBV11-2 | NA | TGTGCCAGCAGCGCACTCGGGAGGGGGGCCGGGGAGCTGTTTTTT | CASSALGRGAGELFF
NA | TRBJ2-2 | 14 | TRBV25-1 | NA | TGTGCCACTCGCAGGGGACAGAACACCGGGGAGCTGTTTTTT | CATRRGQNTGELFF
NA | TRBJ1-4 | 12 | TRBV11-2 | NA | TGTGCCAGCAGCATTTACGGTGAAAAACTGTTTTTT | CASSIYGEKLFF
TRBD1 | TRBJ1-4 | 21 | TRBV27 | NA | TGTGCCAGCAGTCAATTCCGGACAGGCCGGCGGGCGTGGTCAACTAATGAAAAACTGTTTTTT | CASSQFRTGRRAWSTNEKLFF
TRBD1 | TRBJ1-2 | 15 | TRBV28 | NA | TGTGCCAGCACCACTTTGGGACAGCTTGATTATGGCTACACCTTC | CASTTLGQLDYGYTF